The rows below give T cell receptor beta chains drawn from one sample of a study of breast tumors, draining lymph nodes, adjacent tissues. TCRdb re-analysed the multiplex PCR reads in MiXCR, keeping a single row per CDR3 protein. The sample lists 20,000 to 25,000 distinct CDR3 sequences; about 38% were seen once. Sequences were obtained from breast tumor tissue. The receptors stem from a female donor with breast cancer. Some clones in this sample may be carry-over from other donors' samples. Each CDR3 is given with its conserved first and last residue. Fields, in order: D gene, V gene, clone size, J gene, CDR3 protein, CDR3 DNA. The D gene is left open where the match is weak. Not every row has a clone size; where given, it reads once, few, many or a size class.

d_call: TRBD1; v_call: TRBV27; clone_size: few; j_call: TRBJ2-5; cdr3_aa: CASSLGQGETQYF; cdr3_nt: TGTGCCAGCAGCCTCGGACAGGGAGAGACCCAGTACTTC
d_call: TRBD2; v_call: TRBV5-4; clone_size: few; j_call: TRBJ2-5; cdr3_aa: CASSLGLAGGYQETQYF; cdr3_nt: TGTGCCAGCAGCTTGGGACTAGCGGGGGGGTACCAAGAGACCCAGTACTTC
d_call: TRBD1; v_call: TRBV10-3; clone_size: once; j_call: TRBJ2-3; cdr3_aa: CAIQGTGGDTQYF; cdr3_nt: TGTGCCATCCAAGGGACAGGGGGAGATACGCAGTATTTT
d_call: TRBD2; v_call: TRBV5-5; clone_size: many; j_call: TRBJ2-2; cdr3_aa: CASSLSLAGLANTGELFF; cdr3_nt: TGTGCCAGCAGCTTGTCGCTAGCGGGACTAGCGAACACCGGGGAGCTGTTTTTT
d_call: .; v_call: TRBV20-1; clone_size: .; j_call: TRBJ2-1; cdr3_aa: CSARLRGSGNEQFF; cdr3_nt: TGCAGTGCTAGACTCCGTGGGTCGGGCAATGAGCAGTTCTTC
d_call: TRBD1; v_call: TRBV5-1; clone_size: many; j_call: TRBJ2-7; cdr3_aa: CASSSPGQGLHEQYF; cdr3_nt: TGCGCCAGCAGCTCACCAGGACAGGGGTTACACGAGCAGTACTTC
d_call: .; v_call: TRBV7-3; clone_size: medium-sized; j_call: TRBJ2-5; cdr3_aa: CASSLIPGAQETQYF; cdr3_nt: TGTGCCAGCAGCTTGATTCCGGGAGCCCAAGAGACCCAGTACTTC
d_call: TRBD1; v_call: TRBV7-9; clone_size: many; j_call: TRBJ1-4; cdr3_aa: CASSSSRTGGVEKLFF; cdr3_nt: TGTGCCAGCAGCTCATCAAGGACAGGCGGGGTGGAAAAACTGTTTTTT
d_call: .; v_call: TRBV16; clone_size: many; j_call: TRBJ2-6; cdr3_aa: CASSQSDGANVLTF; cdr3_nt: TGTGCCAGCAGCCAATCGGATGGGGCCAACGTCCTGACTTTC
d_call: .; v_call: TRBV12-3/TRBV12-4; clone_size: .; j_call: TRBJ1-6; cdr3_aa: CASSTSGTYKLHF; cdr3_nt: TGTGCCAGCAGTACCAGCGGGACTTACAAGCTCCACTTT
d_call: .; v_call: TRBV2; clone_size: .; j_call: TRBJ1-2; cdr3_aa: CASSVATYGYTF; cdr3_nt: TGTGCCAGCAGTGTAGCAACCTATGGCTACACCTTC
d_call: TRBD2; v_call: TRBV7-3; clone_size: .; j_call: TRBJ2-5; cdr3_aa: CASSLTSGRGDETQYF; cdr3_nt: TGTGCCAGCAGCTTAACTAGCGGGAGGGGGGACGAGACCCAGTACTTC
d_call: .; v_call: TRBV4-1; clone_size: .; j_call: TRBJ2-4; cdr3_aa: CASSNTGQANIQYF; cdr3_nt: TGCGCCAGCAGCAATACGGGACAAGCAAACATTCAGTACTTC
d_call: .; v_call: TRBV7-3; clone_size: few; j_call: TRBJ2-2; cdr3_aa: CASSSNTGELFF; cdr3_nt: TGTGCCAGCAGCTCCAACACCGGGGAGCTGTTTTTT
d_call: .; v_call: TRBV24-1; clone_size: .; j_call: TRBJ1-2; cdr3_aa: CATSPQEGFRDGYGYTF; cdr3_nt: TGTGCCACCAGTCCCCAGGAGGGGTTCAGGGACGGCTATGGCTACACCTTC
d_call: .; v_call: TRBV12-3/TRBV12-4; clone_size: .; j_call: TRBJ2-7; cdr3_aa: CASTRGRDYEQYF; cdr3_nt: TGTGCCAGCACGAGGGGCAGGGACTACGAGCAGTACTTC
d_call: .; v_call: TRBV19; clone_size: .; j_call: TRBJ2-4; cdr3_aa: CASSPAGSLAKNIQYF; cdr3_nt: TGTGCCAGTAGTCCGGCCGGGAGCCTGGCCAAAAACATTCAGTACTTC
d_call: TRBD1; v_call: TRBV20-1; clone_size: .; j_call: TRBJ2-7; cdr3_aa: CSAEGAGTEAYEQYF; cdr3_nt: TGCAGTGCTGAGGGGGCCGGGACGGAGGCCTACGAGCAGTACTTC
d_call: TRBD2; v_call: TRBV27; clone_size: many; j_call: TRBJ2-7; cdr3_aa: CASSLSPSGYEQYF; cdr3_nt: TGTGCCAGCAGTTTATCTCCTAGCGGCTACGAGCAGTACTTC
d_call: TRBD2; v_call: TRBV20-1; clone_size: many; j_call: TRBJ2-7; cdr3_aa: CSAPTSGGSYEQYF; cdr3_nt: TGCAGTGCACCTACAAGCGGGGGCTCCTACGAGCAGTACTTC
d_call: TRBD1; v_call: TRBV7-2; clone_size: many; j_call: TRBJ2-1; cdr3_aa: CASSPSTRTGYYNEQFF; cdr3_nt: TGTGCCAGCAGCCCGTCGACCCGGACAGGTTACTACAATGAGCAGTTCTTC
d_call: .; v_call: TRBV7-2; clone_size: many; j_call: TRBJ2-1; cdr3_aa: CASSWGARAYNEQFF; cdr3_nt: TGTGCCAGCAGCTGGGGGGCCAGGGCATACAATGAGCAGTTCTTC
d_call: .; v_call: TRBV11-3; clone_size: .; j_call: TRBJ2-7; cdr3_aa: CASSLEGQGCYEQYF; cdr3_nt: TGTGCCAGCAGTTTGGAGGGGCAGGGGTGCTACGAGCAGTACTTC
d_call: .; v_call: TRBV24-1; clone_size: many; j_call: TRBJ1-2; cdr3_aa: CATSGTDLYGYTF; cdr3_nt: TGTGCCACCAGTGGCACGGATTTATATGGCTACACCTTC
d_call: TRBD2; v_call: TRBV19; clone_size: .; j_call: TRBJ2-5; cdr3_aa: CASRTSGEETQYF; cdr3_nt: TGTGCCAGTAGGACTAGCGGGGAGGAGACCCAGTACTTC
d_call: TRBD1; v_call: TRBV4-1; clone_size: .; j_call: TRBJ1-2; cdr3_aa: CASSLGQGGVGYTF; cdr3_nt: TGCGCCAGCAGCTTGGGACAGGGCGGGGTTGGCTACACCTTC
d_call: TRBD2; v_call: TRBV20-1; clone_size: many; j_call: TRBJ2-7; cdr3_aa: CSSGGIHSYEQYF; cdr3_nt: TGCAGTAGCGGGGGAATTCACTCCTACGAGCAGTACTTC
d_call: TRBD2; v_call: TRBV20-1; clone_size: .; j_call: TRBJ2-3; cdr3_aa: CSARGGGRGGTDTQYF; cdr3_nt: TGCAGTGCTAGAGGGGGGGGGAGGGGAGGAACAGATACGCAGTATTTT
d_call: .; v_call: TRBV5-6; clone_size: .; j_call: TRBJ2-1; cdr3_aa: CASSLGMRAGHHEQFF; cdr3_nt: TGTGCCAGCAGCCTAGGTATGAGGGCGGGGCACCATGAGCAGTTCTTC
d_call: TRBD2; v_call: TRBV12-3/TRBV12-4; clone_size: many; j_call: TRBJ2-7; cdr3_aa: CASSAGTSAREQYF; cdr3_nt: TGTGCCAGCAGTGCCGGGACTAGCGCTCGCGAGCAGTACTTC
d_call: TRBD2; v_call: TRBV5-1; clone_size: many; j_call: TRBJ2-1; cdr3_aa: CASSYLTSGGSNEQFF; cdr3_nt: TGCGCCAGCAGCTACCTGACTAGCGGGGGGAGCAATGAGCAGTTCTTC
d_call: .; v_call: TRBV5-1; clone_size: medium-sized; j_call: TRBJ2-2; cdr3_aa: CASSIGGRRNTGELFF; cdr3_nt: TGCGCCAGCTCAATCGGTGGACGGCGAAATACCGGGGAGCTGTTTTTT
d_call: TRBD1; v_call: TRBV19; clone_size: many; j_call: TRBJ1-2; cdr3_aa: CASGNRDRRRGYTF; cdr3_nt: TGTGCCAGTGGAAACCGGGACAGGAGAAGGGGCTACACCTTC
d_call: .; v_call: TRBV6-5; clone_size: .; j_call: TRBJ1-2; cdr3_aa: CASSRSEGLRRRGYTF; cdr3_nt: TGTGCCAGCAGTCGTAGCGAAGGACTTCGGCGGAGGGGCTACACCTTC
d_call: .; v_call: TRBV7-9; clone_size: .; j_call: TRBJ2-5; cdr3_aa: CASSLRGRTSTDTQYF; cdr3_nt: TGTGCCAGCAGCCTTCGGGGCCGAACCTCCACAGATACGCAGTACTTC
d_call: TRBD1; v_call: TRBV20-1; clone_size: .; j_call: TRBJ1-2; cdr3_aa: CSAPQGQGAGVYGYTF; cdr3_nt: TGCAGTGCGCCTCAAGGACAGGGCGCAGGGGTCTATGGCTACACCTTC
d_call: .; v_call: TRBV19; clone_size: .; j_call: TRBJ2-1; cdr3_aa: CASSIDAASAGNEQFF; cdr3_nt: TGTGCCAGTAGTATAGATGCGGCTAGCGCCGGCAATGAGCAGTTCTTC
d_call: .; v_call: TRBV24-1; clone_size: many; j_call: TRBJ2-1; cdr3_aa: CATSAGAGPTYNEQFF; cdr3_nt: TGTGCCACCAGTGCAGGGGCCGGGCCGACCTACAATGAGCAGTTCTTC
d_call: .; v_call: TRBV19; clone_size: many; j_call: TRBJ2-2; cdr3_aa: CASSIQGNTGELFF; cdr3_nt: TGTGCCAGTAGTATACAGGGGAACACCGGGGAGCTGTTTTTT
d_call: .; v_call: TRBV19; clone_size: .; j_call: TRBJ1-3; cdr3_aa: CASTQTFSGNTIYF; cdr3_nt: TGTGCCAGTACGCAGACATTCTCTGGAAACACTATATATTTT
d_call: TRBD2; v_call: TRBV5-1; clone_size: .; j_call: TRBJ2-3; cdr3_aa: CASSPGLAGGDTQYF; cdr3_nt: TGCGCCAGCAGCCCCGGACTAGCGGGGGGTGATACGCAGTATTTT
d_call: .; v_call: TRBV19; clone_size: .; j_call: TRBJ2-4; cdr3_aa: CASSTQGGPKNIQYF; cdr3_nt: TGTGCCAGTAGTACGCAAGGGGGTCCCAAAAACATTCAGTACTTC
d_call: .; v_call: TRBV19; clone_size: .; j_call: TRBJ1-4; cdr3_aa: CASSPRARDEKLFF; cdr3_nt: TGTGCCAGTAGTCCCCGGGCTAGGGATGAAAAACTGTTTTTT
d_call: TRBD2; v_call: TRBV3-1; clone_size: once; j_call: TRBJ2-6; cdr3_aa: CASSQDRGSSGTNVLTF; cdr3_nt: TGTGCCAGCAGCCAAGACCGCGGGAGCTCTGGGACCAACGTCCTGACTTTC
d_call: TRBD2; v_call: TRBV20-1; clone_size: .; j_call: TRBJ2-3; cdr3_aa: CSARPGVAGLWTDTQYF; cdr3_nt: TGCAGTGCTAGACCTGGGGTAGCGGGGCTATGGACAGATACGCAGTATTTT
d_call: .; v_call: TRBV5-1; clone_size: .; j_call: TRBJ1-6; cdr3_aa: CASSSGGPLHF; cdr3_nt: TGCGCCAGCAGTAGTGGGGGGCCCCTCCACTTT
d_call: TRBD1; v_call: TRBV10-2; clone_size: .; j_call: TRBJ1-6; cdr3_aa: CASSRTGVNSPLHF; cdr3_nt: TGCGCCAGCAGTCGGACAGGGGTGAATTCACCCCTCCACTTT
d_call: TRBD1; v_call: TRBV3-1; clone_size: .; j_call: TRBJ2-5; cdr3_aa: CASSQSPGQEETQYF; cdr3_nt: TGTGCCAGCAGCCAGAGCCCGGGACAGGAAGAGACCCAGTACTTC